The next 7 T cell receptor beta chains were all read from a single sample in a study of response to subunit inactivated influenza vaccine. TCRdb independently ran MiXCR on the RT-PCR reads; one entry per CDR3 protein. Among 550,000 to 650,000 distinct CDR3 sequences, approximately 12% were seen once, and the ten largest hold roughly a tenth. The sequenced sample was PBMCs from blood, obtained on the day of vaccination. The origin of the receptors is a man over 45 who received an inactivated influenza vaccine.

In this sample, this clonotype turned up many times. The chain joins TRBV11-2 to TRBJ2-7; D is unclear. The V gene's germline CDR1 is SGHAT and CDR2 FQNNGV. CDR3 length: 12 residues. Trimming shortened V by 3 bases and J by 6 bases, and 9 bases separated the two germline ends. CDR3 sequence: CASSLGRVEQYF. CDR3 nucleotide sequence: TGTGCCAGCAGCTTGGGAAGGGTCGAGCAGTACTTC.

Of note for this clonotype: One base away lies a much larger clone, so this may be a sequencing read error. The V and J genes are TRBV19 and TRBJ1-5, with D maybe TRBD1 (5 bases). The CDR3 totals 15 residues. The V gene's germline CDR1 is LNHDA and CDR2 SQIVND (reference sequence). The CDR3 protein is CASSIAGGSNHPQHF. CDR3 sequence (DNA): TGTGCCAGTAGTATAGCTGGGGGTAGCAATCACCCCCAGCATTTT.

This clonotype was picked up many times. This rearrangement joins TRBV29-1 to TRBJ2-4, with TRBD2 matching over 7 bases. This CDR3 is 14 amino acids long. V was clipped by 5 bases and J by 6 bases; unmatched bases: 10. From germline, CDR1 is SQVTM and CDR2 ANQGSEA. The CDR3 bases are TGCAGCGTTCGACCAAGCGGGAATCTAAACATTCAGTACTTC. This sequence encodes CSVRPSGNLNIQYF.

This clonotype showed up many times. The chain links TRBV5-1 to TRBJ2-3; TRBD2 agrees at 9 bases. This CDR3 spans 17 amino acids. Germline trimming cut 0 bases from V and 1 base from J; bases unmatched to any gene: 6. CDR1 SGHRS and CDR2 YFSETQ come from the germline V gene. CDR3 residues: CASSLDTGTSRTDTQYF. DNA for the CDR3: TGCGCCAGCAGCTTGGATACTGGGACTAGCCGCACAGATACGCAGTATTTT.

CDR3 in amino acids: CSVDIHRVRDTQYF. The CDR3 bases are TGCAGCGTTGATATCCACAGGGTGAGGGATACGCAGTATTTT. The V and J genes are TRBV29-1 and TRBJ2-3, with D maybe TRBD1 (6 bases). This CDR3 spans 14 amino acids. With 3 bases removed from V and 6 bases from J, the gap between germline ends came to 16 bases. Per germline, CDR1 SQVTM and CDR2 ANQGSEA.

This clonotype was detected a few times. The rearrangement uses TRBV4-3 and TRBJ2-1; D is unclear. Germline V gene data show CDR1 as LGHNA and CDR2 as YSLEER. V was shortened by 1 base and J by 7 bases, with 11 bases between the two germline ends. This CDR3 spans 14 amino acids. The CDR3 sequence is CASSQGENGNEQFF. CDR3 DNA: TGCGCCAGCAGCCAAGGGGAAAACGGGAATGAGCAGTTCTTC.

This clonotype was detected many times. V is TRBV20-1 and J is TRBJ2-3; D gene unclear. Trimming pared 1 base from V and 4 bases from J, leaving 15 bases between. Germline CDR1 is DFQATT and CDR2 is SNEGSKA (reference sequence). The CDR3 is made up of 15 amino acids. The DNA for the CDR3 is TGCAGTGCTAGAGTCCACCAATCCTTTGCAGATACGCAGTATTTT. It codes for CSARVHQSFADTQYF.